These 11 T cell receptor beta chains originate from one sample sequenced in a study of blood T cell repertoires in COVID-19. Here immunoSEQ multiplex PCR was the method, and the copy in TCRdb shows in-frame clones only, minus some. The sample comprises tens of thousands of clones, 88% of which are singletons, and over 4.5% rests with the top ten. The specimen was peripheral blood. The receptors here all came from a human donor in a cohort sampled during active COVID-19.

The chain links TRBV10-3 to TRBJ2-3; 8 bases map to TRBD1. With V trimmed by 2 bases and J by 4 bases, 11 bases remained unmatched. This CDR3 is 17 amino acids long. CDR1 and CDR2 from the germline V gene are ENHRY and SYGVKD. For the CDR3, the DNA is TGTGCCATCAGTGAGATCTCGGGACAGGTGTCACCAGATACGCAGTATTTT. This translates into CAISEISGQVSPDTQYF.

The V and J genes are TRBV6-5 and TRBJ2-7; 7 bases map to TRBD1. The CDR3 is 15 amino acids. The V gene's germline CDR1 is MNHEY and CDR2 SVGAGI. V was clipped by 6 bases and J by 0 bases; unmatched bases: 8. The CDR3 region has the DNA TGTGCCAGCAGCCGAGACAGGGCTAGCTCCTACGAGCAGTACTTC. Residues: CASSRDRASSYEQYF.

This chain connects TRBV5-4 to TRBJ2-7, with 10 bases matching TRBD2. V dropped 4 bases and J dropped 4; count of bases not matched to a gene: 11. The CDR3 spans 16 residues. Germline-derived CDR1 and CDR2 are SGHNT and YYREEE (reference sequence). CDR3 DNA: TGTGCCAGCAGCGGAGGCAGGACTAGCGGAGAGTACGAGCAGTACTTC. This codes for CASSGGRTSGEYEQYF.

The chain couples TRBV4-1 to TRBJ1-3, with D uncertain. This CDR3 comprises 15 residues. Germline V gene lookup returns CDR1 MGHRA and CDR2 YSYEKL. V was cut by 4 bases and J by 3 bases, with 13 bases left in between. The CDR3 loop reads CASSPGRGFGNTIYF. The CDR3 nucleotides are TGCGCCAGCAGCCCCGGTCGAGGGTTTGGAAACACCATATATTTT.

The rearrangement joins TRBV10-1 to TRBJ2-4, with D possibly being TRBD1 (5 bases). With 0 bases removed from V and 1 base from J, the gap between germline ends came to 10 bases. Germline V gene data show CDR1 as WNHNN and CDR2 as SYGVQD (reference sequence). CDR3 length: 16 residues. CDR3 protein: CASSESAGPAKNIQYF. The CDR3 DNA reads as TGCGCCAGCAGTGAGTCGGCAGGGCCCGCCAAAAACATTCAGTACTTC.

The rearrangement links TRBV12-3 or TRBV12-4 to TRBJ1-1; D is unclear. This CDR3 is 13 amino acids long. Trimming removed 3 bases at V and 1 base at J, with 6 bases between. CDR3 sequence: CASSLPGNTEAFF. CDR3 nucleotide sequence: TGTGCCAGCAGTTTGCCCGGGAACACTGAAGCTTTCTTT.

J is TRBJ2-7 and V is TRBV6-6; 9 positions match TRBD1. Germline lookup yields CDR1 MNHNY and CDR2 SVGAGI (reference sequence). Losses at the gene ends were 5 bases for V and 0 bases for J; bases not matched to a gene: 5. This CDR3 is built from 15 residues. CDR3 amino acids: CASSGRDRDSYEQYF. The DNA for the CDR3 is TGTGCCAGCAGTGGCCGGGACAGGGACTCCTACGAGCAGTACTTC.

This clone was seen only a few times. The chain carries TRBV19 and TRBJ1-5; 11 bases map to TRBD1. The V segment lost 6 bases and the J segment 5 bases; nucleotides outside the gene matches: 6. The CDR3 totals 15 residues. The V gene's germline CDR1 is LNHDA and CDR2 SQIVND (reference sequence). The chain's CDR3 is CASSHRDRGDQPQHF. The CDR3 DNA reads as TGTGCCAGTAGCCACCGGGACAGGGGGGATCAGCCCCAGCATTTT.

The chain links TRBV11-3 to TRBJ2-3; a weak D match, TRBD2 (6 bases). This CDR3 is 15 amino acids long. V lost 5 bases and J lost 3, with 15 bases in between. CDR1 SGHNT and CDR2 YENEEA come from the germline V gene. The CDR3 reads CASSGGRRATDTQYF. In DNA, the CDR3 is TGTGCCAGCAGCGGGGGGAGAAGGGCGACAGATACGCAGTATTTT.

The chain uses TRBV18 and TRBJ2-3, with TRBD1 matching over 8 bases. Germline-derived CDR1 and CDR2 are KGHSH and LQKENI. The CDR3 is 15 amino acids. V shed 4 bases and J 3 bases; nucleotides not matched to a gene: 6. CDR3 in amino acids: CASSRTGGPTDTQYF. The CDR3 DNA is TGTGCCAGCTCACGAACAGGGGGGCCTACAGATACGCAGTATTTT.

The rearrangement joins TRBV29-1 to TRBJ2-7; D is uncertain. Trimming took 4 bases from V and 7 from J, leaving 11 bases between them. This CDR3 is built from 11 residues. Germline V gene data show CDR1 as SQVTM and CDR2 as ANQGSEA. CDR3 loop: CSVGPATEQYF. CDR3 DNA sequence: TGCAGCGTTGGGCCAGCGACGGAGCAGTACTTC.